This TCR beta chain was found in a study of blood T cell repertoires in COVID-19. V was cut by 4 bases and J by 0 bases, with 10 bases left in between. This CDR3 region has 16 residues. Germline values: CDR1 MNHNS, CDR2 SASEGT. As handled by the study authors: Using reference gene primer amplification, nucleated cell counts were estimated. The data were produced by immunoSEQ multiplex PCR, yet TCRdb's version contains in-frame clones alone and is incomplete. The V and J calls and clone size were taken over from that table, and D and trimming were inferred from the DNA. Of 140,000 or so clones listed, roughly 80% are singletons.

The origin of this receptor is a man aged 50-59 years with acute or convalescent COVID-19. The J gene is TRBJ2-6, the V gene TRBV6-1; D gene uncertain. The sample consisted of peripheral blood. CDR3 residues: CASSGRSSSGANVLTF. CDR3 bases: TGTGCCAGCAGTGGCCGGAGCAGCTCTGGGGCCAACGTCCTGACTTTC.